What follows is one T cell receptor (beta chain) and its context. Its antigen remains unknown. These data belong to a study of T cells expressing NK-cell markers. Whole-study results and caveats: Uncertainty persisted over the HCMV specificity of expanded NKG2C+ T cell clones.

Germline CDR1 SGHKS, CDR2 YYEKEE (reference sequence). CDR3 length: 15 residues. Scientists made TCR beta cDNA using 5'RACE template switching with UMIs. One entry per CDR3 protein, without DNA, is what TCRdb gives after re-calling the 5' RACE reads. The sample's table shows fewer than 200,000 distinct CDR3 sequences. The TCR was taken from a woman between 18 and 75 years old in good health. The rearrangement links TRBV5-5 to TRBJ1-1; TCRdb's D gene call, TRBD1, goes unchecked for lack of DNA. Sample: blood T cells: a sorted CD56 or NKG2C T cell subset, CD4+ or CD8+ T cells, or bulk PBMC T cells (not recorded which). Here the CDR3 reads CASSIYRGRNTEAFF.